This T cell receptor (beta chain) was profiled in a study of prognosis after radiotherapy for stage I lung cancer. Study-wide results and limits: Nobody established whether the expanded TCR clones were specific to the tumor.

This clonotype was recorded at least ten times. Its antigen is unidentified. The TCR beta CDR3 region was amplified from genomic DNA, with two rounds of multiplex PCR being used for the amplification. TRBV and TRBJ genes each had their own specific primers in first-round PCR. TCRdb reanalysed the multiplex PCR reads using MiXCR and keeps one entry per CDR3 protein. The table includes nearly 35,000 distinct CDR3 sequences, more than 30% detected once. This CDR3 is 15 amino acids long. With 9 bases removed from V and 4 bases from J, the gap between germline ends came to 15 bases. CDR1 and CDR2 from the germline V gene are KGHDR and SFDVKD.

This chain connects TRBV24-1 to TRBJ1-6, with no clear D. This receptor was obtained from a donor aged 50 or older with non-small cell lung cancer. Sequencing used PBMCs, obtained before or after stereotactic body radiation therapy (not recorded which). The DNA of the CDR3 is TGTGCCACCGCTCTCCTGCACAATTATAATTCACCCCTCCACTTT. It is translated as CATALLHNYNSPLHF.